These 2 T cell receptor beta chains originate from one sample sequenced in a study of cytomegalovirus exposure and HLA in healthy donors. PCR used 60 Vbeta primers and 13 Jbeta primers. Some clones are missing from TCRdb's copy, which holds only in-frame ones; the method was immunoSEQ multiplex PCR. Among 64,000 or so clones listed, around 70% were seen once. Sequenced material: PBMCs. The receptors derive from a woman aged 50 to 60 in good health and CMV-seropositive.

This clone has a single count. The V gene is TRBV30, the J gene TRBJ1-4; D not resolved. The CDR3 has 14 amino acids. Trimming left V 0 bases short and J 4 bases short, with 9 bases between. Germline V gives CDR1 GTSNPN, CDR2 SVGIG (reference sequence). In nucleotides, the CDR3 is TGTGCCTGGAGTGTACAACAGTTTAATGAAAAACTGTTTTTT. It is translated as CAWSVQQFNEKLFF. The variable domain in full, completed from reference TRBV30 and TRBJ1-4, reads SQTIHQWPATLVQPVGSPLSLECTVEGTSNPNLYWYRQAAGRGLQLLFYSVGIGQISSEVPQNLSASRPQDRQFILSSKKLLLSDSGFYLCAWSVQQFNEKLFFGSGTQLSVL.

The sample holds a few counts of this clone. CDR3 nucleotide sequence: TGTGCCAGCAGTTACCTTGGGACAGGGAAAATAGAGCAGTACTTC. Its protein product is CASSYLGTGKIEQYF. The genes are TRBV6-5 and TRBJ2-7, with TRBD1 matching over 9 bases. Trimming at V came to 2 bases and at J to 7 bases, leaving 9 bases not matched to a gene. Germline V gene lookup returns CDR1 MNHEY and CDR2 SVGAGI. This CDR3 region has 15 residues.